This T cell receptor (beta chain) was recorded in a study of T cells in Graves' hyperthyroidism and ophthalmopathy (dated 2019 in TCRdb). Turning to the overall study: Peripheral blood was sampled at the time of initial diagnosis, prior to any treatment. A discovery cohort of about 95 patients, roughly 45 with Graves' ophthalmopathy and 57 with stable Graves' hyperthyroidism, was used to find distinguishing TCR V-J signatures. For training and testing, the 100 or so patients in the discovery cohort were randomly divided in a 7:3 ratio. According to the paper, TCR Vbeta CDR3 sequencing was carried out on roughly 130 peripheral blood samples, which came from more than 40 ophthalmopathy, roughly 75 hyperthyroidism and approximately 17 progressor patients. Thyroid tissue and blood T-cell repertoires from six Graves' hyperthyroidism patients were also compared in the study. After sampling, hyperthyroidism patients received methimazole starting at 30 mg daily, and ophthalmopathy patients received high-dose intravenous methylprednisolone. An independent validation cohort of some 18 hyperthyroidism patients and about 16 patients who later progressed to ophthalmopathy tested prospective prediction of ophthalmopathy.

Stable Graves' hyperthyroidism was defined as no progression to ophthalmopathy during 18 months of follow-up. The hyperthyroidism patients were between 18 and 65 years old and newly diagnosed, with a disease duration of less than 2 months. Exclusion was applied to patients with uncontrolled infections, other autoimmune diseases, pregnancy or lactation. Diagnoses were based on clinical symptoms, serum thyroxine and TRAb, thyroid ultrasound and orbital computed tomography. PBMCs were separated from roughly 9.3 ml of fresh peripheral blood using Ficoll-Paque density gradient centrifugation. Total RNA was extracted using Trizol reagent, and RNA quality was assessed on an Agilent 2100 Bioanalyzer. Trimming leaves V shorter by 5 bases and J shorter by 0 bases, with the junction holding 4 bases beyond the gene matches. Measured from the cysteine to the phenylalanine, the CDR3 is 15 residues long. Only the CDR3 DNA stays, 45 bases, in frame from base 1. The germline V gene yields KGHSH for CDR1 and LQKENI for CDR2.

Study-wide conclusions, independent of this receptor: Most expanded thyroid clonotypes (frequency above 0.001) were also found in blood, which suggests that blood repertoires may mirror thyroid immune responses. In validation, the model predicted progression to ophthalmopathy a median of roughly six months before onset, with over 60% sensitivity and around 76% specificity. A 13 V-J signature model separated ophthalmopathy from stable hyperthyroidism, with 87.88% sensitivity and 81.08% specificity in cross-validation and 80%/75% in testing. Sample size was not statistically predetermined, and investigators were not blinded to group allocation.

This clonotype was counted a few times. Its antigen is still unknown. Qualities for individual bases were not recorded, and no much larger clone is one base off. The TCR beta CDR3 regions were amplified from the RNA transcripts. The first round of RT-PCR for the TCR CDR3 was performed with the HTBI primer set and the Qiagen OneStep RT-PCR kit. Libraries were constructed in a second round of multiplex PCR, after which size selection and purification were performed. Paired-end sequencing of the libraries was performed with 100 bp reads on an Illumina HiSeq2000. Processing in the source paper ran as follows. SOAPnuke was used to process the raw data, throwing out any read that contained adapters or uncalled bases, had a mean Phred below 15, or lacked an exact constant-primer or identifier match. High-quality paired reads were merged with COPE v1.2.5, and unique nucleotide sequences were defined as clonotypes. Clonotypes were aligned to IMGT TRBV, TRBD and TRBJ reference segments using MiTCR v1.1. Analysis was restricted to V-J combinations with a frequency above 0.0001, which covered about 99% of repertoires. The TCS score was defined as the ratio of F50 (clonal expansion) to E x V (chaos), calculated using BLOSUM62-based TCRdist between CDR3 peptides within each V-J. Welch's t-statistics and random forest reduced several hundred V-J features to 13, which were used in a naive Bayes classifier (R e1071). TCRdb reprocessing: public reads trimmed at Q25 with fastp, clones called with MiXCR, in-frame beta chains kept. Entries that share a CDR3 protein sequence are merged under the most common genes and DNA. TCRdb's processing, not the authors', yielded these V and J calls. Within this sample are hundreds of thousands of distinct CDR3 sequences, with approximately 19% of them counted one time only. The ten largest clonotypes hold about 3.5% of the sample.

This chain is built from TRBV18 and TRBJ1-3; 7 bases in the junction line up with TRBD1. Sequencing was done on a sample of blood. This receptor was identified in a woman between 18 and 30 years old with Graves' hyperthyroidism. This receptor carries the CDR3 CASSAGQVSGNTIYF. The DNA sequence reads TGTGCCAGCTCAGCAGGACAGGTCTCTGGAAACACCATATATTTT.